This TCR beta chain was found in a study of cytomegalovirus exposure and HLA in healthy donors. Study-level background: Researchers found that just over 80% of 350 to 500 genotyped donors fell within the Caucasian-associated ancestry cluster. General study findings and limits: CMV antigen specificity was confirmed in vitro for three CMV-associated chains. A later analysis showed HLA-associated TCR beta chains outstripping equally common others in clonal expansion.

Primers for the PCR totalled 60 Vbeta and 13 Jbeta. Measured with immunoSEQ multiplex PCR; TCRdb has only the in-frame clones, and not every one. The sample includes 200,000 to 250,000 clones, about 89% of them seen just once. Comments on this clone: Its antigen is still unknown.

Germline lookup yields CDR1 MNHNY and CDR2 SVGAGI (reference sequence). Trimming pared 2 bases from V and 6 bases from J, leaving 8 bases between. CDR3 length: 12 amino acids. Sample: PBMCs. The chain carries TRBV6-6 and TRBJ2-7; D not certain. The receptor comes from a woman younger than 30 in good health and CMV-seronegative. This CDR3 is CASSYLPPEQYF. CDR3 nucleotide sequence: TGTGCCAGCAGTTACCTCCCCCCCGAGCAGTACTTC.